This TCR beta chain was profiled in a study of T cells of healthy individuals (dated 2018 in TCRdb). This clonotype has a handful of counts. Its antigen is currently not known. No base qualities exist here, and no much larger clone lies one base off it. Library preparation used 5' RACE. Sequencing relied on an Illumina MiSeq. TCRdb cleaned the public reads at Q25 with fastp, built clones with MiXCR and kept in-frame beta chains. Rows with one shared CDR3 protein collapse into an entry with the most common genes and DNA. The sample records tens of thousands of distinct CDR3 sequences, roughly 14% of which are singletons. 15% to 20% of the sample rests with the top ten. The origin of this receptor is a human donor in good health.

The CDR3 reads as follows: CASSLGQGPFQPQHF. The DNA is as follows: TGTGCCAGCAGCTTAGGTCAGGGGCCTTTTCAGCCCCAGCATTTT. The sequence links TRBV11-2 to TRBJ1-5; matching of 6 bases hints at TRBD1 as the D gene. At the junction V is shortened by 1 base and J by 6 bases, with 13 bases in between. The CDR3 contains 15 residues, cysteine and phenylalanine counted. Of all the DNA, just the CDR3 is kept, 45 bases in frame from base 1. CDR1 and CDR2 were assigned from the germline V gene as SGHAT and FQNNGV.